This T cell receptor (beta chain) was found in a study of CXCR3-negative and CXCR3-positive naive CD8 T cells. Naive CD8+ T cells carried a CD45RO-CCR7+CD27+CD95- phenotype. Libraries were UMI-labeled 5' RACE TRB cDNA. After re-calling the 5' RACE reads, TCRdb lists one entry per CDR3 protein, DNA absent. Reported are about 40,000 distinct CDR3 sequences; the ten largest clones contain around 2%. The source material was naive CXCR3- CD8+ T cells from blood. Subset defined: CD45RO-CCR7+CD27+CD95- naive CD8+ T cells lacking CXCR3 (TNR3-). The receptor comes from a human donor in good health. Some clones in this sample may be carry-over from other donors' samples.

CDR3 sequence reads: CSVEDRDRATDTQYF. The V and J genes are TRBV29-1 and TRBJ2-3; checking the TCRdb D call of TRBD1 is not possible without DNA. The V gene's germline CDR1 is SQVTM and CDR2 ANQGSEA. The CDR3 has 15 amino acids.